This T cell receptor beta chain is drawn from a study of tumor-infiltrating lymphocytes in localized non-small cell lung cancer. On the study more broadly: Some samples were collected after neoadjuvant chemotherapy; smokers, never-smokers and several histologies were included. Study conclusions and caveats: Immunotypes IM1 and IM2 had similar TCR-derived T-cell fractions. Tumor T-cell fraction from TCR sequencing was not associated with recurrence-free survival (p = 0.61).

Details on this clone: Antigen: not known.

Profiled with immunoSEQ multiplex PCR; TCRdb holds only in-frame clones, not every one. The table lists 15,000 to 20,000 clones, 73% of them singletons. Germline CDR1 is MNHEY and CDR2 is SVGAGI. V dropped 6 bases and J dropped 8; count of bases not matched to a gene: 9. The CDR3 contains 13 residues. This sequence was found in a human donor with non-small cell lung cancer. Sample: lung tumor tissue. The chain uses TRBV6-5 and TRBJ1-2; TRBD1 matches 7 bases. CDR3 DNA sequence: TGTGCCAGCAGCCCAGACAGGGAAGGGGGCTACACCTTC. Residues: CASSPDREGGYTF.